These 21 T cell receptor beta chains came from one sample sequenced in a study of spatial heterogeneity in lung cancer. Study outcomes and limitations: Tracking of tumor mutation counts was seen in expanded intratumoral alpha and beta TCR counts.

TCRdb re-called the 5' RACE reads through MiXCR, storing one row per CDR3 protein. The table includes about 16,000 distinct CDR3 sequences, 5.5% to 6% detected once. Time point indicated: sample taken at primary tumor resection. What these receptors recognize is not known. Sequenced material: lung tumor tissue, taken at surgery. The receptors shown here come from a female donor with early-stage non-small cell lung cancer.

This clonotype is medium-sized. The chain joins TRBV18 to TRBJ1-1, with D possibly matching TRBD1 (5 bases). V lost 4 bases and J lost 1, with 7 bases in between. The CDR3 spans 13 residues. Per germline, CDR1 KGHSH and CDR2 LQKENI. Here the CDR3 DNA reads TGTGCCAGCTCACGGGACCCGAACACTGAAGCTTTCTTT. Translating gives CASSRDPNTEAFF.

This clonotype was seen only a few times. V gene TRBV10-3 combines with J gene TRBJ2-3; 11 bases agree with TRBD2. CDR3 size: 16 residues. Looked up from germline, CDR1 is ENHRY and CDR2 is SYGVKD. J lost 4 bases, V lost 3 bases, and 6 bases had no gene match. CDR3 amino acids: CAISDLTSGSSDTQYF. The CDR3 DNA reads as TGTGCCATCAGTGATCTTACTAGCGGGAGCTCAGATACGCAGTATTTT.

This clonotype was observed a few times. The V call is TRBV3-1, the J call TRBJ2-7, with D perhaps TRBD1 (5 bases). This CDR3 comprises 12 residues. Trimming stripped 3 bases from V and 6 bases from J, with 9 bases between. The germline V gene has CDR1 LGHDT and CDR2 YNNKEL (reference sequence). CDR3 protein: CASSHDSCEQYF. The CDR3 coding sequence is TGTGCCAGCAGCCATGACAGCTGCGAGCAGTACTTC.

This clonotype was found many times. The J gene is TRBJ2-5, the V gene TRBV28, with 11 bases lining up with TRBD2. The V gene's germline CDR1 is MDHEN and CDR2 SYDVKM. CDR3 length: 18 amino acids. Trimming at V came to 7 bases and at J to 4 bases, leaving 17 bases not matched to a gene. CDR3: CASTPGRTSGSLPETQYF. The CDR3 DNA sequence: TGTGCCAGCACCCCGGGTCGCACTAGCGGGAGTTTACCAGAGACCCAGTACTTC.

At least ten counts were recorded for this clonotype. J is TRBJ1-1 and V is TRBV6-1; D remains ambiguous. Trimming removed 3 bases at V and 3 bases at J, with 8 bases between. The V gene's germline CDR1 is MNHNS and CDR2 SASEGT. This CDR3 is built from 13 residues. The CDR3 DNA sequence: TGTGCCAGCAGTGATAGGCGTGACACTGAAGCTTTCTTT. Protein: CASSDRRDTEAFF.

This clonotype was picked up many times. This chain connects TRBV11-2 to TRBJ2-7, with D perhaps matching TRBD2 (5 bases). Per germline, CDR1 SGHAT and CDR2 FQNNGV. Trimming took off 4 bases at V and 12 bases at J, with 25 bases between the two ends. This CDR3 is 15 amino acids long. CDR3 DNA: TGTGCCAGCAGCTCCCCCCTAGCTAGGCGTCAGCAGGCGTACTTC. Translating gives CASSSPLARRQQAYF. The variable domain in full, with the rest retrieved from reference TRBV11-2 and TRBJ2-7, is EAGVAQSPRYKIIEKRQSVAFWCNPISGHATLYWYQQILGQGPKLLIQFQNNGVVDDSQLPKDRFSAERLKGVDSTLKIQPAKLEDSAVYLCASSSPLARRQQAYFGPGTRLTVT.

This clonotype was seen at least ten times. For the CDR3, the DNA is TGTGCCAGCAGAAAAACGAACTTCAATGAGCAGTTCTTC. Translated: CASRKTNFNEQFF. The chain links TRBV28 to TRBJ2-1; D gene uncertain. Germline assignment: CDR1 MDHEN and CDR2 SYDVKM. The V and J ends lost 6 bases and 6 bases respectively, with 12 bases between them. The CDR3 totals 13 residues. The whole variable domain, remainder taken from reference TRBV28 and TRBJ2-1, is DVKVTQSSRYLVKRTGEKVFLECVQDMDHENMFWYRQDPGLGLRLIYFSYDVKMKEKGDIPEGYSVSREKKERFSLILESASTNQTSMYLCASRKTNFNEQFFGPGTRLTVL.

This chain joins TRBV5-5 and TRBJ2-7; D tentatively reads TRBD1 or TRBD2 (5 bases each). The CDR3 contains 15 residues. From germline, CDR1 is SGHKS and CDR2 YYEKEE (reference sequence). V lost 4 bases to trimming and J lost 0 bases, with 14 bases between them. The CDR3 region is CASSRQSGRSYEQYF. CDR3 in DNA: TGTGCCAGCAGCAGGCAGTCGGGGCGCTCCTACGAGCAGTACTTC.

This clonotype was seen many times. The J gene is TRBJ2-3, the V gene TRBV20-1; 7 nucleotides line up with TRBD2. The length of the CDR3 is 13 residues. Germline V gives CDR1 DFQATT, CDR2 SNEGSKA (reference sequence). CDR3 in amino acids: CRGGNTITDTQYF. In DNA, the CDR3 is TGCAGGGGGGGGAATACAATCACAGATACGCAGTATTTT.

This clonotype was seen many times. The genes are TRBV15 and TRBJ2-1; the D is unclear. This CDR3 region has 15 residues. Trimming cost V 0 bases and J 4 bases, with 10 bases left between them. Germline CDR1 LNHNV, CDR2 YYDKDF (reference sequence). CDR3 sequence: CATSREGRAYNEQFF. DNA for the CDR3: TGTGCCACCAGCAGAGAGGGTAGGGCATACAATGAGCAGTTCTTC.

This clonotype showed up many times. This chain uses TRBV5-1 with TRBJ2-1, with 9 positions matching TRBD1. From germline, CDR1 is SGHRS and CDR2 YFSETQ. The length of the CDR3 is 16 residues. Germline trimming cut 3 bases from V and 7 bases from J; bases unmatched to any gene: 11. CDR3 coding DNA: TGCGCCAGCAGCTCAGAGGGACAGGGAATAAGAAATGAGCAGTTCTTC. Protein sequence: CASSSEGQGIRNEQFF.

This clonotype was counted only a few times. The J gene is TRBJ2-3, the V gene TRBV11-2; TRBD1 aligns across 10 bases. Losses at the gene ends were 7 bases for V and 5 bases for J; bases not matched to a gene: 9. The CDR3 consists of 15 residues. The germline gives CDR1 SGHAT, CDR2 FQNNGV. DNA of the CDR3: TGTGCCAGCACCTGGACAGGGGGGGAGGGAGATACGCAGTATTTT. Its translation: CASTWTGGEGDTQYF. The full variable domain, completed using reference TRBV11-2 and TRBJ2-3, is EAGVAQSPRYKIIEKRQSVAFWCNPISGHATLYWYQQILGQGPKLLIQFQNNGVVDDSQLPKDRFSAERLKGVDSTLKIQPAKLEDSAVYLCASTWTGGEGDTQYFGPGTRLTVL.

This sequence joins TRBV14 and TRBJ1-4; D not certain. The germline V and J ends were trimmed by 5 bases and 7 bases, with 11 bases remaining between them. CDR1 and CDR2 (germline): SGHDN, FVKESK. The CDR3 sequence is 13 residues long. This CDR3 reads CASSEGLREKLFF. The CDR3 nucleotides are TGTGCCAGCAGCGAGGGCCTTCGTGAAAAACTGTTTTTT.

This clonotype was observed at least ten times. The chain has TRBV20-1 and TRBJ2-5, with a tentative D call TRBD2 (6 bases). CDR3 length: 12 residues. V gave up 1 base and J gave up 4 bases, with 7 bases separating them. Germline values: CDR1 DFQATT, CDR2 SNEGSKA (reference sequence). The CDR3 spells CSARVSGETQYF. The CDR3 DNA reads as TGCAGTGCTAGAGTTAGCGGAGAGACCCAGTACTTC.

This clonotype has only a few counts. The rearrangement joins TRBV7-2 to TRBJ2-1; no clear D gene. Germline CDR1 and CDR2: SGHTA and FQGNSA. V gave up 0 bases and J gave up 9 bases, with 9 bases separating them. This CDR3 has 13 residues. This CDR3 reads CASSLASSGEQFF. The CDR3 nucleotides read TGTGCCAGCAGCTTAGCTAGCTCGGGTGAGCAGTTCTTC.

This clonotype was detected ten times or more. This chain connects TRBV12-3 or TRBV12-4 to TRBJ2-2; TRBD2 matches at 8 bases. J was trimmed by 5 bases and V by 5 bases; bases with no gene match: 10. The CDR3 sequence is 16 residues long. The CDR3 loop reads CASSPAGRGSTGELFF. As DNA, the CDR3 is TGTGCCAGCAGTCCCGCCGGGAGGGGGTCTACCGGGGAGCTGTTTTTT.

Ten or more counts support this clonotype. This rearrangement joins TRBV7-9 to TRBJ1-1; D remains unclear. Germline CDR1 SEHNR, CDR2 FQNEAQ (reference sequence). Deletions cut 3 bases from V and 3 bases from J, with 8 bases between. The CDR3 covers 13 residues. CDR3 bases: TGTGCCAGCAGCTTCCCGGGATACACTGAAGCTTTCTTT. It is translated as CASSFPGYTEAFF.

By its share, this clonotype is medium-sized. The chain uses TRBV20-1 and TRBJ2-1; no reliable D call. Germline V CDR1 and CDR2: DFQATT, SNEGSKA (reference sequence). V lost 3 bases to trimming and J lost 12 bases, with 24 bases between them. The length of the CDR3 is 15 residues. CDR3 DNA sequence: TGCAGTGCTAGTCGGCCCAAGGCGGTGGTCGATGCGCAGTTCTTC. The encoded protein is CSASRPKAVVDAQFF.

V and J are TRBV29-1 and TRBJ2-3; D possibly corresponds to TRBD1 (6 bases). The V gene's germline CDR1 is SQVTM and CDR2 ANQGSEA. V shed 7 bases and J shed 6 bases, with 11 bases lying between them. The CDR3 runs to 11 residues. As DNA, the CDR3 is TGCAGCGGTGGACAGAGGGATACGCAGTATTTT. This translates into CSGGQRDTQYF.

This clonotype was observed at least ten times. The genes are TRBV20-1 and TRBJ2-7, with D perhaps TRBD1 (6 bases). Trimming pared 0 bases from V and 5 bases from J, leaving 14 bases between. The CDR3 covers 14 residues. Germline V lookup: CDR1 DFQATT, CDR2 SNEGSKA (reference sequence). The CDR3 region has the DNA TGCAGTGCTAGAGATCCACGGACAGAACACGAGCAGTACTTC. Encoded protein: CSARDPRTEHEQYF.

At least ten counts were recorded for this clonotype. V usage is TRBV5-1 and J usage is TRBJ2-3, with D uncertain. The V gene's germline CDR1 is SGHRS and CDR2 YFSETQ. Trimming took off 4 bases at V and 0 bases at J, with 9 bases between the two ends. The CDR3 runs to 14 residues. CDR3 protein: CASSGQASTDTQYF. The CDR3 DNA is TGCGCCAGCAGCGGGCAGGCAAGCACAGATACGCAGTATTTT.